Included here is one T cell receptor beta chain sequence, with context. Its antigen remains unidentified. The entry originates in a study of cytomegalovirus exposure and HLA in healthy donors. Study-wide results and limits: A previous analysis found most TCR beta V segments productive roughly 90% or roughly 30% of the time. The study designated 150 or so TCR beta chains cytomegalovirus-associated. An apparent linkage of common viral pathogens to several of the most significant clusters emerged in a later analysis.

The V and J ends lost 0 bases and 1 base, in that order; junction bases with no gene match: 7. The CDR3 totals 19 residues. Germline assignment: CDR1 SGHVS and CDR2 FQNEAQ. The PCR made use of 60 Vbeta and 13 Jbeta primers. Repertoires were generated with immunoSEQ multiplex PCR, while TCRdb's copy carries only in-frame clones and drops some. The sample includes more than 80,000 clones, roughly 75% of them seen just once. The sample comprised PBMCs. The chain couples TRBV7-8 to TRBJ2-6; 9 bases line up with TRBD1. This receptor was obtained from a man between 60 and 75 years old in good health and CMV-seronegative. CDR3 in amino acids: CASSLAGQGVGSGANVLTF. As DNA, the CDR3 is TGTGCCAGCAGCTTAGCGGGACAGGGTGTGGGGTCTGGGGCCAACGTCCTGACTTTC.